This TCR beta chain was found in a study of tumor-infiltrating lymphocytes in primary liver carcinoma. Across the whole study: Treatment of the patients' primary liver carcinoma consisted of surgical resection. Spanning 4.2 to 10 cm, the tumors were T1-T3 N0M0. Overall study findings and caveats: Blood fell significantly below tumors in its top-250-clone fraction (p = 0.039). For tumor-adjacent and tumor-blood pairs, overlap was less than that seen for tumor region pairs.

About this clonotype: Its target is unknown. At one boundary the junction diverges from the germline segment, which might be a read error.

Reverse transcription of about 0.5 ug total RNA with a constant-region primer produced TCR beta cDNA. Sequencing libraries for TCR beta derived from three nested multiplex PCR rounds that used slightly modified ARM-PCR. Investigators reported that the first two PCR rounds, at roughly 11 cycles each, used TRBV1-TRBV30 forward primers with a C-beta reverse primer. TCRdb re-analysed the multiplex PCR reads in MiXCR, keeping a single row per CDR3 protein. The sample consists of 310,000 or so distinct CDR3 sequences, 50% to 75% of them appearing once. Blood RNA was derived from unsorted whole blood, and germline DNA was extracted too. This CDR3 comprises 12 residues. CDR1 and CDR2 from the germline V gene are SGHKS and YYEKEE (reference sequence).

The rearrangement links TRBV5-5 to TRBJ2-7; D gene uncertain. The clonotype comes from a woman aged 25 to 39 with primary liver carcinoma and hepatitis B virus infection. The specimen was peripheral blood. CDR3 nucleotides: TGTGCCAGCAGACCGAACCCGGAAGAGTGGAGCTTC. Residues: CASRPNPEEWSF.